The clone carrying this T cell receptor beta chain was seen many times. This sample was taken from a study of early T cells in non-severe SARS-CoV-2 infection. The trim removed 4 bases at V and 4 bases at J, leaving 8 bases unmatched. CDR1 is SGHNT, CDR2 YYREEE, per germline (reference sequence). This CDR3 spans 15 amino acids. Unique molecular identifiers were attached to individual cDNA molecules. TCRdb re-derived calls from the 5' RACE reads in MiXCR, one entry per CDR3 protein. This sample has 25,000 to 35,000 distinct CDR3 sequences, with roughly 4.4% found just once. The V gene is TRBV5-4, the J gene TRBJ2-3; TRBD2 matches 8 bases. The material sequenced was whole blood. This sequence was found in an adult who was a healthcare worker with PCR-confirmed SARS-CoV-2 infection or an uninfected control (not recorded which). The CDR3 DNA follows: TGTGCCAGCAGCCGCGGACTAGCAGACCCAGATACGCAGTATTTT. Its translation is CASSRGLADPDTQYF.